This record looks at one T cell receptor beta chain sequence and its context. This entry is derived from a study of blood T cell repertoires in COVID-19. Study overall: Acute-phase and convalescent COVID-19 samples originated in the United States, Italy and Spain.

V was shortened by 5 bases and J by 2 bases, with 7 bases between the two germline ends. CDR3 length equals 12 residues. CDR1 is MNHEY and CDR2 is SVGAGI in the germline V gene. Per the authors' pipeline: Amplifying reference gene primers gave estimates of nucleated cell counts. TCRdb's copy holds only in-frame clones and misses some; the assay was immunoSEQ multiplex PCR. That table is the source of V, J and clone size, and D and trimming were worked out from the DNA. The sample contains 35,000 to 45,000 clones, around nine tenths of which appear only once. This sequence joins TRBV6-5 and TRBJ2-7; a possible D gene is TRBD1 (6 bases). The TCR originated in a man between 60 and 75 years old with active COVID-19. Sequenced sample: peripheral blood. CDR3 in amino acids: CASSQGTYEQYF. In DNA form, the CDR3 reads TGTGCCAGCAGTCAGGGGACCTACGAGCAGTACTTC.